The 19 T cell receptor beta chains below come from one sample, sequenced in a study of blood T cell repertoires in COVID-19. TCRdb's table, derived via immunoSEQ multiplex PCR, lists solely in-frame clones and lacks some. The repertoire holds around 210,000 clones, with roughly nine tenths as singletons. The specimen sequenced was peripheral blood. The receptors were gathered from a woman aged 65 to 85 with acute or convalescent COVID-19.

This chain connects TRBV2 to TRBJ2-7; tentative D call: TRBD1 (6 bases). Trimming left V 7 bases short and J 3 bases short, with 13 bases between. Germline-derived CDR1 and CDR2 are SNHLY and FYNNEI. The length of the CDR3 is 13 residues. The chain's CDR3 is CASKRDTLYEQYF. The CDR3 DNA reads TGTGCCAGCAAAAGGGACACCCTCTACGAGCAGTACTTC. Looking up the rest from reference TRBV2 and TRBJ2-7 gives the full variable domain: EPEVTQTPSHQVTQMGQEVILRCVPISNHLYFYWYRQILGQKVEFLVSFYNNEISEKSEIFDDQFSVERPDGSNFTLKIRSTKLEDSAMYFCASKRDTLYEQYFGPGTRLTVT.

This clone has just one count. The chain carries TRBV5-1 and TRBJ2-7; D is perhaps TRBD1 (6 bases). V lost 5 bases, J lost 1 base, and 13 bases lay in between. Germline V CDR1 and CDR2: SGHRS, YFSETQ. This CDR3 contains 14 residues. CDR3 sequence: CASSRTGQSYEQYF. The CDR3 DNA sequence: TGCGCCAGCAGTCGCACCGGACAGTCCTACGAGCAGTACTTC. Variable domain in full (rest from reference TRBV5-1 and TRBJ2-7): KAGVTQTPRYLIKTRGQQVTLSCSPISGHRSVSWYQQTPGQGLQFLFEYFSETQRNKGNFPGRFSGRQFSNSRSEMNVSTLELGDSALYLCASSRTGQSYEQYFGPGTRLTVT.

This clone was observed a single time. The chain uses TRBV18 and TRBJ2-1, with 10 positions matching TRBD2. Per germline, CDR1 KGHSH and CDR2 LQKENI. This CDR3 is 15 amino acids long. V lost 2 bases, J lost 7 bases, and 5 bases stayed unmatched. DNA of the CDR3: TGTGCCAGCTCACCATTTGGGACTAGCGTTAATGAGCAGTTCTTC. Translated, it gives CASSPFGTSVNEQFF.

Of note for this clone: Other DNA sequences in the same sample also yield this CDR3. The genes are TRBV7-8 and TRBJ1-1; D not resolved. The CDR3 loop spans 13 amino acids. The V end was cut by 1 base, the J end by 2 bases, with 5 bases between. The germline gives CDR1 SGHVS, CDR2 FQNEAQ. The CDR3 DNA follows: TGTGCCAGCAGCTTAGTCAGAAACACTGAAGCTTTCTTT. Translation gives CASSLVRNTEAFF.

The J gene is TRBJ1-4, the V gene TRBV20-1, with a weak D call TRBD1 (5 bases). This CDR3 has 14 residues. Trimming left V 3 bases short and J 8 bases short, with 16 bases between. Germline CDR1 and CDR2: DFQATT and SNEGSKA (reference sequence). The chain's CDR3 is CSASSYSKGEKLFF. The CDR3 nucleotides are TGCAGTGCTAGTAGTTACTCCAAGGGGGAAAAACTGTTTTTT.

The chain joins TRBV6-5 to TRBJ1-4; the D gene is possibly TRBD1 (5 bases). The CDR3 length is 15 residues. Germline V gives CDR1 MNHEY, CDR2 SVGAGI. V shed 6 bases and J shed 5 bases, with 16 bases lying between them. CDR3: CASRQRPRGNEKLFF. For the CDR3, the DNA is TGTGCCAGCAGACAACGACCTCGGGGGAATGAAAAACTGTTTTTT.

The rearrangement joins TRBV7-9 to TRBJ2-5; D call uncertain. The CDR3 is 10 residues long. V lost 5 bases to trimming and J lost 9 bases, with 7 bases between them. CDR1 SEHNR and CDR2 FQNEAQ come from the germline V gene (reference sequence). This CDR3 is CASSHRAQYF. The DNA for the CDR3 is TGTGCCAGCAGCCACCGGGCCCAGTACTTC.

The chain has TRBV7-8 and TRBJ1-1; perhaps TRBD1 as D (5 bases). V was cut by 0 bases and J by 0 bases, with 8 bases left in between. The CDR3 loop spans 15 amino acids. CDR1 and CDR2 from the germline V gene are SGHVS and FQNEAQ. The CDR3 loop is CASSLAAGVNTEAFF. DNA of the CDR3: TGTGCCAGCAGCTTAGCAGCGGGGGTGAACACTGAAGCTTTCTTT.

The chain has TRBV7-2 and TRBJ2-7; 9 positions match TRBD1. Germline assignment: CDR1 SGHTA and CDR2 FQGNSA. The CDR3 length is 12 residues. The junction had 1 base not matched to a gene; V was cut back by 5 bases and J by 5 bases. DNA for the CDR3: TGTGCCAGCAGCCGGACAGGGGACGAGCAGTACTTC. Translation: CASSRTGDEQYF.

The chain joins TRBV12-5 to TRBJ2-2, with 10 bases identical to TRBD1. Germline V CDR1 and CDR2: LGHNT, FRNRAP. J was trimmed by 5 bases and V by 6 bases; bases with no gene match: 9. This CDR3 region has 16 residues. The CDR3 sequence: CASGPRDRGSTGELFF. The DNA of the CDR3 is TGTGCTAGTGGCCCCCGGGACAGGGGAAGTACCGGGGAGCTGTTTTTT.

The chain has TRBV29-1 and TRBJ1-1; possible D gene TRBD1, 5 bases. Between the trimmed V and J ends, which lost 3 bases and 4 bases, there was a span of 12 bases. This CDR3 has 13 amino acids. Per the germline V gene, CDR1 is SQVTM and CDR2 is ANQGSEA. The CDR3 reads CSVENPGGTEAFF. CDR3 sequence (DNA): TGCAGCGTTGAGAATCCCGGGGGCACTGAAGCTTTCTTT. The variable domain in full, completed from reference TRBV29-1 and TRBJ1-1, reads SAVISQKPSRDICQRGTSLTIQCQVDSQVTMMFWYRQQPGQSLTLIATANQGSEATYESGFVIDKFPISRPNLTFSTLTVSNMSPEDSSIYLCSVENPGGTEAFFGQGTRLTVV.

The rearrangement uses TRBV5-5 and TRBJ2-7; D uncertain. Germline V CDR1 and CDR2: SGHKS, YYEKEE (reference sequence). V was trimmed by 4 bases and J by 5 bases, leaving 13 bases between them. The CDR3 sequence is 13 residues long. The CDR3 loop reads CASSPYSGNEQYF. The CDR3 DNA sequence: TGTGCCAGCAGCCCGTATTCAGGAAACGAGCAGTACTTC. Together with reference TRBV5-5 and TRBJ2-7, the CDR3 gives the full variable domain: DAGVTQSPTHLIKTRGQQVTLRCSPISGHKSVSWYQQVLGQGPQFIFQYYEKEERGRGNFPDRFSARQFPNYSSELNVNALLLGDSALYLCASSPYSGNEQYFGPGTRLTVT.

This clone was seen a single time. The rearrangement uses TRBV28 and TRBJ1-1, with TRBD1 matching 8 bases. CDR3 length equals 13 residues. Germline CDR1 and CDR2: MDHEN and SYDVKM. J gave up 8 bases and V 6 bases, and 8 bases lay outside the gene matches. CDR3 DNA sequence: TGTGCCAGCAGAGAGACAGGGGTTTCCGAAGCTTTCTTT. Translating it yields CASRETGVSEAFF.

The chain recombines TRBV11-3 with TRBJ1-1; TRBD1 aligns across 8 bases. From germline, CDR1 is SGHNT and CDR2 YENEEA. J was trimmed by 6 bases and V by 2 bases; bases with no gene match: 2. This CDR3 is built from 13 residues. CDR3 protein: CASSLNRGSEAFF. Here the CDR3 DNA reads TGTGCCAGCAGCTTAAACAGGGGGTCTGAAGCTTTCTTT.

V is TRBV24-1 and J is TRBJ2-3, with D tentatively TRBD1 (6 bases). The germline gives CDR1 KGHDR, CDR2 SFDVKD. The CDR3 is 14 residues long. Trimming cost V 4 bases and J 4 bases, with 11 bases left between them. This chain's CDR3 is CATSDRGGADTQYF. The CDR3 nucleotides are TGTGCCACCAGTGACCGAGGGGGAGCAGATACGCAGTATTTT.

V and J are TRBV6-5 and TRBJ1-2, with D possibly TRBD1 on 6 matching bases. Per germline, CDR1 MNHEY and CDR2 SVGAGI. V lost 6 bases to trimming and J lost 7 bases, with 21 bases between them. The CDR3 spans 15 residues. CDR3 nucleotides: TGTGCCAGCAGCAGGGGACACGCCTTGGGTTTTGGCTACACCTTC. Amino acid sequence: CASSRGHALGFGYTF.

The chain combines TRBV7-2 with TRBJ2-7, with a weak D call TRBD1 (6 bases). Trimming removed 2 bases from V and 2 bases from J, with 13 bases in between. The CDR3 totals 15 residues. Germline V lookup: CDR1 SGHTA, CDR2 FQGNSA. CDR3: CASSLIPGATYEQYF. For the CDR3, the DNA is TGTGCCAGCAGCTTAATCCCAGGGGCAACCTACGAGCAGTACTTC.

V and J are TRBV28 and TRBJ1-6; D might be TRBD1 (5 bases). The germline V and J ends were trimmed by 5 bases and 9 bases, with 17 bases remaining between them. Germline CDR1 and CDR2: MDHEN and SYDVKM. There are 15 residues in the CDR3. The CDR3 DNA reads TGTGCCAGCAGTATGGGAGGGGAGGGTGCTTCACCCCTCCACTTT. It yields the protein CASSMGGEGASPLHF.

The CDR3 DNA follows: TGTGCCAGCAGCTTGGTAGGGGGCGATCAGCCCCAGCATTTT. Translated, it gives CASSLVGGDQPQHF. This chain connects TRBV5-5 to TRBJ1-5; 7 bases are a match to TRBD1. V was clipped by 0 bases and J by 5 bases; unmatched bases: 2. Germline-derived CDR1 and CDR2 are SGHKS and YYEKEE (reference sequence). There are 14 residues in the CDR3. The complete variable domain, with remaining parts taken from reference TRBV5-5 and TRBJ1-5, reads DAGVTQSPTHLIKTRGQQVTLRCSPISGHKSVSWYQQVLGQGPQFIFQYYEKEERGRGNFPDRFSARQFPNYSSELNVNALLLGDSALYLCASSLVGGDQPQHFGDGTRLSIL.